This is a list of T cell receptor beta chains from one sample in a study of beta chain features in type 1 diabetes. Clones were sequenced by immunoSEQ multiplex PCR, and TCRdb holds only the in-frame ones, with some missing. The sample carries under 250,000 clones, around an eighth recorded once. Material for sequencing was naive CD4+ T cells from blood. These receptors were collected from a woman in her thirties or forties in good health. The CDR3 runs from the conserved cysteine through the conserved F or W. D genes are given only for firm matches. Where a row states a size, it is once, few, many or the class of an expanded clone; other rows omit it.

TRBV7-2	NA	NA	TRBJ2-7	TGTGCCAGCAGCTTAGCAGGGAGCTCCTACGAGCAGTACTTC	CASSLAGSSYEQYF
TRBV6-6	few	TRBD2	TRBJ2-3	TGTGCCAGCAACCGACTAGCGGGGGGTACAGATACGCAGTATTTT	CASNRLAGGTDTQYF
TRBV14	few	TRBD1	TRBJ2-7	TGTGCCTCCGGCCGGCGACAGGGGCCTTACGAGCAGTACTTC	CASGRRQGPYEQYF
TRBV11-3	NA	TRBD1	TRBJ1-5	TGTGCCAGCAGCTTAGTGACAGGGGGCAATCAGCCCCAGCATTTT	CASSLVTGGNQPQHF
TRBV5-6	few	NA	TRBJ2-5	TGTGCCAGCAGCCTAAAGACAGCTAAAGAGACCCAGTACTTC	CASSLKTAKETQYF
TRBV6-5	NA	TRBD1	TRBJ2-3	TGTGCCAGCAGTTACTCGACAGGGAAGGATACGCAGTATTTT	CASSYSTGKDTQYF
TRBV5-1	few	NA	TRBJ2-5	TGCGCCAGCAGCTTGCCAGAGGGGACCCAGTACTTC	CASSLPEGTQYF
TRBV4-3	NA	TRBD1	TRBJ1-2	TGCGCCAGCAGCCCCGGACAGGGGGGAGTCGGCGGTGGCTACACCTTC	CASSPGQGGVGGGYTF
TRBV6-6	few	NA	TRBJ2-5	TGTGCCAGCAGCTCCCGGGGGACCCAGTACTTC	CASSSRGTQYF
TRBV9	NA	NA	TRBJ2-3	TGTGCCAGCAGCATCGTTGGGACTAGCACAGATACGCAGTATTTT	CASSIVGTSTDTQYF
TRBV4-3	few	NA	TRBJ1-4	TGCGCCAGCAGCCAAGATCCCAGGGGTAAACTGTTTTTT	CASSQDPRGKLFF
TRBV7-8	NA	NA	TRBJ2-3	TGTGCCAGCAAGACCCTCGGGTTGGTTGCAGATACGCAGTATTTT	CASKTLGLVADTQYF
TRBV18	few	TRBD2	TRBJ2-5	TGTGCCAGCTCACCACCGGGACTAGCGGAGACCCAGTACTTC	CASSPPGLAETQYF
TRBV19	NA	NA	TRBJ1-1	TGTGCCAGTAGTATATCGGTAAACACTGAAGCTTTCTTT	CASSISVNTEAFF
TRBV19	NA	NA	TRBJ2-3	TGTGCCAGTCTAGGTCAGGGGACAGATACGCAGTATTTT	CASLGQGTDTQYF
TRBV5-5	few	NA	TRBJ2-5	TGTGCCAGCAGCACAGGAGAGACCCAGTACTTC	CASSTGETQYF
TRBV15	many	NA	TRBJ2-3	TGTGCCACCAGCAGGGTGATGGGGCCAGATACGCAGTATTTT	CATSRVMGPDTQYF
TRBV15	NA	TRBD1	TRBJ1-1	TGTGCCACCAGCTCTCGGAGGCAGGGGGCTCGGGAGCACACTGAAGCTTTCTTT	CATSSRRQGAREHTEAFF
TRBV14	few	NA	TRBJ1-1	TGTGCCAGCAGCCAAGATCTTCCCACTGAAGCTTTCTTT	CASSQDLPTEAFF
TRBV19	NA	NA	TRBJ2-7	TGTGCCAGTGGTGGGAGCTACGAGCAGTACTTC	CASGGSYEQYF
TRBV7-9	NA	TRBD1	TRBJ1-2	TGTGCCAGCAGCTCGCCAGACAGGGCGAACTATGGCTACACCTTC	CASSSPDRANYGYTF
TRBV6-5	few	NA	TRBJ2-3	TGTGCCAGCAGTTCTAGTTGGCGGACAGATACGCAGTATTTT	CASSSSWRTDTQYF
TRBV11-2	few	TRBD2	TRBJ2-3	TGTGCCAGCAGCCTAGGTGCTAGCGGGGGAGCAGATACGCAGTATTTT	CASSLGASGGADTQYF
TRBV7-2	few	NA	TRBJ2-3	TGTGCCAGCAGCTTACAGGGGCCCCCTAGCACAGATACGCAGTATTTT	CASSLQGPPSTDTQYF
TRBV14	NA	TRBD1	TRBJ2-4	TGTGCCAGCAGCCATTGGGTAGGGACAGGCCGGAACATTCAGTACTTC	CASSHWVGTGRNIQYF
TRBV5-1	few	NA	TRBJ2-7	TGCGCCAGCAGCTTAACATGGGACAACTCCTACGAGCAGTACTTC	CASSLTWDNSYEQYF
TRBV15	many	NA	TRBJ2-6	TGTGCCACCAGCGGCAGGGTGCTTTCTGGGGCCAACGTCCTGACTTTC	CATSGRVLSGANVLTF
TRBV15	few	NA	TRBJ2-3	TGTGCCACCAGCGACAAAGGACACCCTTACACAGATACGCAGTATTTT	CATSDKGHPYTDTQYF
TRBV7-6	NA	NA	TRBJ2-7	TGTGCCAGCAGCTTAGCAACAATGAGAGGGTCCTACGAGCAGTACTTC	CASSLATMRGSYEQYF
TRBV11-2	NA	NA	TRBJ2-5	TGTGCCAGCAGCTTAGGGCTCAGAGAGACCCAGTACTTC	CASSLGLRETQYF
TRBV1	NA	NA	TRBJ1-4	TGCACCAGCAGCCAAGAGGTACCAGACAGGCCGAAGGCGGCTAATGAAAAACTGTTTTTT	CTSSQEVPDRPKAANEKLFF
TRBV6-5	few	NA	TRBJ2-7	TGTGCCAGCAGTTACTCGACAGTCACTAGCTCCGAGCAGTACTTC	CASSYSTVTSSEQYF
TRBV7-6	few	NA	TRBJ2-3	TGTGCCAGCAGCTTAGCAGGCCCCGGCGGTACGCAGTATTTT	CASSLAGPGGTQYF
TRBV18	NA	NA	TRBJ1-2	TGTGCCAGCTCACCCCAGCGACAGTTGCACTATGGCTACACCTTC	CASSPQRQLHYGYTF
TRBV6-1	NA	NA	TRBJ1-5	TGTGCCAGCGGGCGCAATCAGCCCCAGCATTTT	CASGRNQPQHF
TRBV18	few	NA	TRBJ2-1	TGTGCCAGCTCTCCTTCCAGGGGCCACAATGAGCAGTTCTTC	CASSPSRGHNEQFF
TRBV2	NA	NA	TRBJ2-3	TGTGCCAGCAGGGATAGCTTCACAGATACGCAGTATTTT	CASRDSFTDTQYF
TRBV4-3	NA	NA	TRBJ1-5	TGCGCCAGCAGCCAAGATGCCGGACAGAGCAATCAGCCCCAGCATTTT	CASSQDAGQSNQPQHF
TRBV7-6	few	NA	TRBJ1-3	TGTGCCAGCAGCGGGCTCTCTGGAAACACCATATATTTT	CASSGLSGNTIYF
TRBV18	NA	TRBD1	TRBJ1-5	TGTGCCAGCTCACCCTTCCAGGGGGATCAGCCCCAGCATTTT	CASSPFQGDQPQHF
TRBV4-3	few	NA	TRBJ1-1	TGCGCCAGCAGCCAAGAATTAGGGAGGAACACTGAAGCTTTCTTT	CASSQELGRNTEAFF
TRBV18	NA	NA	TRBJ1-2	TGTGCCAGCTCTCCCGACACAGCTAACTATGGCTACACCTTC	CASSPDTANYGYTF
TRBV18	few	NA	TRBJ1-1	TGTGCCAGCTCACCACGGTATAGCAGGAACACTGAAGCTTTCTTT	CASSPRYSRNTEAFF
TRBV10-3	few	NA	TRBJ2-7	TGTGCCATCAGCCTCCAACAGGGTTACGAGCAGTACTTC	CAISLQQGYEQYF
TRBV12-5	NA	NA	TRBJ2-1	TGTGCTAGTGGTTTGGTGCCTGCGCGGAATGAGCAGTTCTTC	CASGLVPARNEQFF
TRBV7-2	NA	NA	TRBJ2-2	TGTGCCAGCAGCTTAAGGGGTCCCGGGGAGCTGTTTTTT	CASSLRGPGELFF
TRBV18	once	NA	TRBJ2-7	TGTGCCAGCTCGCGGTCAAGCCTTGGGGGGTACGAGCAGTACTTC	CASSRSSLGGYEQYF
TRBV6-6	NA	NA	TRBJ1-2	TGTGCCAGCAGTTCCACAGAAACGAACTATGGCTACACCTTC	CASSSTETNYGYTF
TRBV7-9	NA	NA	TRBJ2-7	TGTGCCAGCAGCCACAGAACAGGTTTCGAGCAGTACTTC	CASSHRTGFEQYF
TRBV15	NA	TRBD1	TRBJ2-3	TGTGCCACCAGGCAGGGGGCTGCAGATACGCAGTATTTT	CATRQGAADTQYF
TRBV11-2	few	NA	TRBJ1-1	TGTGCCAGCAGCTTACGGTCAGGTGAAGCTTTCTTT	CASSLRSGEAFF
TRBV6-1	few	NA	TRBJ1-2	TGTGCCAGCAGTGAAGTCTGGGGCCACTTGAACTATGGCTACACCTTC	CASSEVWGHLNYGYTF
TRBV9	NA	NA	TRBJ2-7	TGTGCCAGCAGCGTAGGGGCACTTCCCTACGAGCAGTACTTC	CASSVGALPYEQYF
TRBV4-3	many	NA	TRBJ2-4	TGCGCCAGCAGCCAAGAGGGTGTTAGCACAAACATTCAGTACTTC	CASSQEGVSTNIQYF
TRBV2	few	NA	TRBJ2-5	TGTGCCAGCACGTGGAGGTGGAGGGTTCAGGAGACCCAGTACTTC	CASTWRWRVQETQYF
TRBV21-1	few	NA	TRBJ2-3	TGTGCCAGCAGCAAAGTGTCAGGGGATACGCAGTATTTT	CASSKVSGDTQYF